This T cell receptor beta chain was retrieved from a study of T cell responses to AZD1222 COVID-19 vaccine. Broader study findings: White British donors predominated, females outnumbered males, and clonal diversity was possibly underestimated. Seropositivity was recorded at baseline in only a handful of AZD1222 recipients. Spike-specific TCR breadth and depth went up after people got two AZD1222 doses. In the spike-specific TCR repertoire, nearly half reportedly target unmutated variant regions.

Comment on this clone: The antigen is unknown.

With V trimmed by 2 bases and J by 4 bases, 9 bases remained unmatched. This CDR3 comprises 15 residues. The germline V gene has CDR1 SQVTM and CDR2 ANQGSEA. Produced via immunoSEQ multiplex PCR; TCRdb's table is partial and in-frame only. Among 150,000 to 180,000 clones, 86% were seen once, and the ten largest hold 5.5%. This TCR came from an adult in good health. The genes are TRBV29-1 and TRBJ2-5; the match to TRBD2 covers 8 bases. The sample consisted of peripheral blood, taken on day 0 of MenACWY control vaccination. The CDR3 is CSVEPGAGEGETQYF. The CDR3 DNA reads TGCAGCGTTGAACCCGGAGCGGGGGAGGGAGAGACCCAGTACTTC.